This is a list of T cell receptor beta chains from one sample in a study of cytomegalovirus exposure and HLA in healthy donors. Here immunoSEQ multiplex PCR was the method, and the copy in TCRdb shows in-frame clones only, minus some. The sample holds some 150,000 clones, roughly nine tenths seen once. Source material: PBMCs. These receptors all stem from a woman aged 25 to 39 in good health and CMV-seronegative. Each CDR3 is given with its conserved first and last residue. The order of the fields is J gene, D gene, clone size, V gene, CDR3 DNA, CDR3 protein. D genes are given only for firm matches. The listing skips clone size in some rows; elsewhere it reads once, few, many or a size class.

TRBJ2-1,NA,NA,TRBV19,TGTGCCAGTAGTACTGACTACTCCTACAATGAGCAGTTCTTC,CASSTDYSYNEQFF
TRBJ2-3,NA,NA,TRBV9,TGTGCCAGCAGCGGAGCGGTTAGGGATACGCAGTATTTT,CASSGAVRDTQYF
TRBJ1-1,TRBD1,NA,TRBV5-1,TGCGCCAGCAGCCCGACGACAGGGGCGGAAGCTTTCTTT,CASSPTTGAEAFF
TRBJ1-1,NA,few,TRBV27,TGTGCCAGCAGTCTTACACGGGGGACTGAAGCTTTCTTT,CASSLTRGTEAFF
TRBJ1-2,TRBD1,NA,TRBV29-1,TGCAGCGCTAGCAGGGGGCGTTATGGCTACACCTTC,CSASRGRYGYTF
TRBJ2-2,TRBD1,NA,TRBV5-6,TGTGCCAGCAGCCTGACAGGGGGATCCGACACCGGGGAGCTGTTTTTT,CASSLTGGSDTGELFF
TRBJ2-5,TRBD1,few,TRBV9,TGTGCCAGCAGCGTAGGCGGGACAGGGGGCGCGGAGACCCAGTACTTC,CASSVGGTGGAETQYF
TRBJ1-4,NA,NA,TRBV7-2,TGTGCCAGCAGCGCGGGGGGCGCAACTAATGAAAAACTGTTTTTT,CASSAGGATNEKLFF
TRBJ2-7,TRBD1,NA,TRBV6-1,TGTGCCAGCAGTGGCCGGGACAGGGGGCCCTACGAGCAGTACTTC,CASSGRDRGPYEQYF
TRBJ2-7,NA,NA,TRBV6-5,TGTGCCAGCAGTTATGAGGGAAAAGGCCTCTACGAGCAGTACTTC,CASSYEGKGLYEQYF
TRBJ2-1,TRBD1,few,TRBV10-3,TGTGCCATCAGTGAGTCGGACAGGACTCAGCAGTTCTTC,CAISESDRTQQFF
TRBJ2-2,TRBD2,NA,TRBV4-3,TGCGCCAGCAGCCTGCTGCGGGGGGGCCACACCGGGGAGCTGTTTTTT,CASSLLRGGHTGELFF
TRBJ2-3,NA,NA,TRBV7-2,TGTGCCAGCAGCTTGGGAAACGGGGGGCCTGGAGATACGCAGTATTTT,CASSLGNGGPGDTQYF
TRBJ2-2,TRBD2,NA,TRBV6-6,TGTGCCAGCAGCCCGGGACTAGGAAACGGGGAGCTGTTTTTT,CASSPGLGNGELFF
TRBJ2-7,NA,NA,TRBV7-2,TGTGCCAGCAGCCCTCGCATCTGGGGAGGCGAGCAGTACTTC,CASSPRIWGGEQYF
TRBJ1-5,NA,NA,TRBV5-1,TGCGCCAGCAGCCTGGGCAGGGGTTTAGATCAGCCCCAGCATTTT,CASSLGRGLDQPQHF
TRBJ2-2,NA,NA,TRBV2,TGTGCCAGTGATCCCGGGACACTGAACACCGGGGAGCTGTTTTTT,CASDPGTLNTGELFF
TRBJ2-5,TRBD1,NA,TRBV10-2,TGCGCCAGCAGTCCCGAGGGGGCTGGGTCCCAAGAGACCCAGTACTTC,CASSPEGAGSQETQYF
TRBJ2-7,NA,NA,TRBV18,TGTGCCAGCTCACCACTCGACAATTCCTACGAGCAGTACTTC,CASSPLDNSYEQYF
TRBJ2-7,NA,NA,TRBV19,TGTGCCAGTAGTATGGGGCAGTTATACGAGCAGTACTTC,CASSMGQLYEQYF
TRBJ1-5,TRBD1,NA,TRBV5-4,TGTGCCAGCAGCCAGGGGGCTGACGATCAGCCCCAGCATTTT,CASSQGADDQPQHF
TRBJ1-1,TRBD1,NA,TRBV27,TGTGCCAGCAGCCCGTTAGGCAGGGGGCAGACTGAAGCTTTCTTT,CASSPLGRGQTEAFF
TRBJ1-6,NA,NA,TRBV7-2,TGTGCCAGCAGCTTAGTGGCCTCGGGAGCCCCACATTCACCCCTCCACTTT,CASSLVASGAPHSPLHF
TRBJ1-2,TRBD1,NA,TRBV28,TGTGCCACCCCCCACAGGGGCGGCTATGGCTACACCTTC,CATPHRGGYGYTF
TRBJ2-7,TRBD1,NA,TRBV5-6,TGTGCCAGCAGAAGACAGGGTTACCACGAGCAGTACTTC,CASRRQGYHEQYF
TRBJ2-7,TRBD2,once,TRBV15,TGTGCCACCAGCAGAGATCCTGCGGGAGATCGAAACGAGCAGTACTTC,CATSRDPAGDRNEQYF
TRBJ1-2,TRBD1,NA,TRBV7-9,TGTGCCAGCAGCTCGACCGTACAGGGGAACTATGGCTACACCTTC,CASSSTVQGNYGYTF
TRBJ1-1,TRBD1,NA,TRBV5-6,TGTGCCAGCAGCCCCCTATCGGACAGGGACTCTGAAGCTTTCTTT,CASSPLSDRDSEAFF
TRBJ1-2,TRBD1,once,TRBV19,TGTGCCAGTTCCGGGACAGGGGTATACTATGGCTACACCTTC,CASSGTGVYYGYTF
TRBJ1-1,NA,once,TRBV28,TGTGCCAGCAGTTTAAACCCCTCGCGGGCTTTCTTT,CASSLNPSRAFF
TRBJ1-1,NA,NA,TRBV6-5,TGTGCCAGCACCCCGTGGGGCCGGGACACTGAAGCTTTCTTT,CASTPWGRDTEAFF
TRBJ2-1,NA,NA,TRBV29-1,TGCAGCGTTGGTGTGGCTAGCCAGAATGAGCAGTTCTTC,CSVGVASQNEQFF
TRBJ2-3,TRBD2,NA,TRBV30,TGTGCCTGGAGTCGGCGGGGGGGAGATACGCAGTATTTT,CAWSRRGGDTQYF
TRBJ1-6,NA,NA,TRBV5-6,TGTGCCAGCAGCCCTCAGGGATATAATTCACCCCTCCACTTT,CASSPQGYNSPLHF
TRBJ2-1,TRBD1,NA,TRBV2,TGTGCCAGCAGACCCGACAGGGCAGGGAACAATGAGCAGTTCTTC,CASRPDRAGNNEQFF
TRBJ1-2,TRBD1,NA,TRBV10-2,TGCGCCAGCAGGGTCCGGGACAGCAACTATGGCTACACCTTC,CASRVRDSNYGYTF
TRBJ1-2,NA,NA,TRBV23-1,TGCGCCAGCAGTCTGGTCTTCTCGGCGGGCAGGGGAAGCGATGGCTACACCTTC,CASSLVFSAGRGSDGYTF
TRBJ2-7,TRBD2,NA,TRBV11-2,TGTGCCAGCAGAGCCTCCGGGACTAGCACCTACGAGCAGTACTTC,CASRASGTSTYEQYF
TRBJ2-5,NA,NA,TRBV9,TGTGCCAGCAGCTGGGGGGGCCGTTCACAAGAGACCCAGTACTTC,CASSWGGRSQETQYF
TRBJ2-7,NA,NA,TRBV21-1,TGTGCCAGCAGCAAAGAGGAGTGGACAAAAGAGCAGTACTTC,CASSKEEWTKEQYF
TRBJ2-7,TRBD1,NA,TRBV10-2,TGCGCCAGCGGTGATACAGGGGGCGTCCGGGACGAGCAGTACTTC,CASGDTGGVRDEQYF
TRBJ1-1,NA,NA,TRBV2,TGTGCCAGCAGTTACAGGGTGAACACTGAAGCTTTCTTT,CASSYRVNTEAFF
TRBJ2-5,TRBD2,NA,TRBV9,TGTGCCAGCAGCGGCGGGACTAGCGGTTTCCGAGGGACCCAGTACTTC,CASSGGTSGFRGTQYF
TRBJ1-1,TRBD1,NA,TRBV27,TGTGCCAGCAGTGGGCGGACAGGGGAACCTGAAGCTTTCTTT,CASSGRTGEPEAFF
TRBJ2-3,NA,NA,TRBV27,TGTGCCAGCAGTTTTTTCAGGGGTAGCACAGATACGCAGTATTTT,CASSFFRGSTDTQYF
TRBJ1-6,NA,NA,TRBV19,TGTGCCAGTAGTATTGGAGGCAGCCAGGCGAATTCACCCCTCCACTTT,CASSIGGSQANSPLHF
TRBJ2-3,TRBD2,once,TRBV7-3,TGTGCCAGCAGCTCCCCGGGGGGAGGGGTAGCAGATACGCAGTATTTT,CASSSPGGGVADTQYF
TRBJ2-7,NA,NA,TRBV4-1,TGCGCCAGCAGCCACCAGCCCCACAGCTCCTACGAGCAGTACTTC,CASSHQPHSSYEQYF
TRBJ1-5,NA,NA,TRBV5-1,TGCGCCAGCAGGATGACAGATAATCAGCCCCAGCATTTT,CASRMTDNQPQHF
TRBJ1-2,NA,once,TRBV2,TGTGCCAGCAGTAGCCAGGGGCTCTATGGCTACACCTTC,CASSSQGLYGYTF
TRBJ1-1,NA,NA,TRBV5-5,TGTGCCAGCAGCGAAGGAGCGAACACTGAAGCTTTCTTT,CASSEGANTEAFF
TRBJ1-3,NA,NA,TRBV28,TGTGCCAGCAGTTTCGGGTTTTCCGGAAACACCATATATTTT,CASSFGFSGNTIYF